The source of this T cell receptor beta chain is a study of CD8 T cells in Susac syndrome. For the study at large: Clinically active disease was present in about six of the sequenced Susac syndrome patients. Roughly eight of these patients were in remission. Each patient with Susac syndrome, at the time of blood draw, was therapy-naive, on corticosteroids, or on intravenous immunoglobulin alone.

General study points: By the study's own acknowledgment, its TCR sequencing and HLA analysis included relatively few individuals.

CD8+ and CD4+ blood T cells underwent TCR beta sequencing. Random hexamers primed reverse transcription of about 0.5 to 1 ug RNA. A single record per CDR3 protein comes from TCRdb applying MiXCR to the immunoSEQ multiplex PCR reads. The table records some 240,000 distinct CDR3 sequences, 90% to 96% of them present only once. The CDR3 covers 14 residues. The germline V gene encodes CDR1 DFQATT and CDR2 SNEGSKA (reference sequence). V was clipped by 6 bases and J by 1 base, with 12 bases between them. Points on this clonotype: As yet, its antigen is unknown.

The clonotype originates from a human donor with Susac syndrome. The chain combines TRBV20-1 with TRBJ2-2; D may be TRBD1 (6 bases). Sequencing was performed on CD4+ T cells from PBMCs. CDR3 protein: CSAQPGQNTGELFF. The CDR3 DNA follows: TGCAGTGCCCAACCGGGACAGAACACCGGGGAGCTGTTTTTT.